The clone carrying this T cell receptor beta chain was observed a few times. Its antigen is undetermined. No treatment had been given to any patient before thyroid surgery. V was clipped by 7 bases and J by 5 bases, with 17 bases between them. From germline, CDR1 is GTSNPN and CDR2 SVGIG (reference sequence). The CDR3 consists of 13 residues. This entry belongs to a study of metastatic and nonmetastatic thyroid tumors. On the study more broadly: Repertoires of blood and of tissue (tumor or nodule) from malignant and benign thyroid patients were compared.

With MiXCR, TCRdb called clones anew from the PCR reads. The sample holds just over 20,000 clones, around 14% seen once. Study observations and caveats: Significantly higher TCR beta diversity was reportedly seen in malignant thyroid tumors than benign nodules, in blood and tumor.

This TCR was sampled from a female donor with papillary thyroid cancer or a benign thyroid nodule (not recorded which). Some clones in this sample may be carry-over from other donors' samples. Sequencing was performed on blood. J is TRBJ2-5 and V is TRBV30, with D possibly TRBD2 on 6 matching bases. The CDR3 DNA reads TGTGCCTTGGGACGGGGGTCGGGTGAGACCCAGTACTTC. Residues: CALGRGSGETQYF.